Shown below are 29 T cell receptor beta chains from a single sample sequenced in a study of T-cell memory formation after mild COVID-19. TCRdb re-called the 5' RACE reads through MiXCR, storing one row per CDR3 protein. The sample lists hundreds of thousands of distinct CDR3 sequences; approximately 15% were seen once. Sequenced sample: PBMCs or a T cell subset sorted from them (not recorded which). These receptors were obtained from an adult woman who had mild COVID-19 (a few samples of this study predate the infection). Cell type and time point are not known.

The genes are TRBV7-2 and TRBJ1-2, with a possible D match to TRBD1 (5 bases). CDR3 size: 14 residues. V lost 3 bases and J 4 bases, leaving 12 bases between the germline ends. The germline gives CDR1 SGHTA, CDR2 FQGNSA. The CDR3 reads CASSFVGAGYGYTF. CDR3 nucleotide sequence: TGTGCCAGCAGCTTTGTCGGGGCAGGCTATGGCTACACCTTC.

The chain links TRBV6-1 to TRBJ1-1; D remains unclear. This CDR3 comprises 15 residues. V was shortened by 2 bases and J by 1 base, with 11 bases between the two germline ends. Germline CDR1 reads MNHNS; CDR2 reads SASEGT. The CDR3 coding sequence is TGTGCCAGCAGTGAACTATTCGTGAAGAACACTGAAGCTTTCTTT. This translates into CASSELFVKNTEAFF.

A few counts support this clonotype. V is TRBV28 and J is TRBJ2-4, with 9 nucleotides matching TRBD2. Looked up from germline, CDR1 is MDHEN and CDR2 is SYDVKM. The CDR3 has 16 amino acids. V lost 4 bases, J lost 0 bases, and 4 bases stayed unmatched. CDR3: CASSSMTSGAKNIQYF. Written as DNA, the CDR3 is TGTGCCAGCAGTTCCATGACTAGCGGAGCCAAAAACATTCAGTACTTC.

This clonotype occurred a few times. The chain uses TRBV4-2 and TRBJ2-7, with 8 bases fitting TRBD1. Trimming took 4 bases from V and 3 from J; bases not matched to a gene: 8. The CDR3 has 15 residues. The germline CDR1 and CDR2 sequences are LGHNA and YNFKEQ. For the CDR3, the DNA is TGTGCCAGCAGCCTCACAGGACAGGGCGGCTACGAGCAGTACTTC. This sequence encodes CASSLTGQGGYEQYF.

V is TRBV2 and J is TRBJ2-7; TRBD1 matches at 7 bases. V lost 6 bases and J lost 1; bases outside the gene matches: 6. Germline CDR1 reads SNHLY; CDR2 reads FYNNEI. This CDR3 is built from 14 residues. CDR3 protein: CASRTGRGSYEQYF. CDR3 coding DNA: TGTGCCAGCAGGACAGGGCGCGGATCCTACGAGCAGTACTTC.

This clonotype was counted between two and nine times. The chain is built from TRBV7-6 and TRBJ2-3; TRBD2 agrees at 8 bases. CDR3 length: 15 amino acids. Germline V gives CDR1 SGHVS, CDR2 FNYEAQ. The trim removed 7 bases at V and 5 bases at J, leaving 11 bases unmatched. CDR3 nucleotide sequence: TGTGCCAGCAACAGAGAAGGGACTAGGCTAGATACGCAGTATTTT. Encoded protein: CASNREGTRLDTQYF.

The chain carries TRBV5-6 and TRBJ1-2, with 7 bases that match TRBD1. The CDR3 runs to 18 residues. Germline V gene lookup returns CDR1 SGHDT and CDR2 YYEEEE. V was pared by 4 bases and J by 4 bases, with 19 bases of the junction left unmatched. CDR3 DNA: TGTGCCAGCAGCCTCGGGACAGCGAAGCCGGTGGCTATCTATGGCTACACCTTC. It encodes CASSLGTAKPVAIYGYTF.

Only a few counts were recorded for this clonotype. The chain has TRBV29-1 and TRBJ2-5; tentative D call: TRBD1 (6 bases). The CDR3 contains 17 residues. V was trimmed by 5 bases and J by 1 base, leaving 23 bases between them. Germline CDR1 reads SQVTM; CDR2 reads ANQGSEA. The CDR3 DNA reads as TGCAGCGTTTTTTGGAAGTCTGGGCTGGGGGCCCAAGAGACCCAGTACTTC. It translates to CSVFWKSGLGAQETQYF.

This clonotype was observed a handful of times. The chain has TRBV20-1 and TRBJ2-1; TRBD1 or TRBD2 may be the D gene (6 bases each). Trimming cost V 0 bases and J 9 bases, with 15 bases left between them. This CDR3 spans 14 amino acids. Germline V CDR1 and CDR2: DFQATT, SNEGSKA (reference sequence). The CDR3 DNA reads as TGCAGTGCTAGAGACGGGGGCCTAGCCCCTGAGCAGTTCTTC. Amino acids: CSARDGGLAPEQFF.

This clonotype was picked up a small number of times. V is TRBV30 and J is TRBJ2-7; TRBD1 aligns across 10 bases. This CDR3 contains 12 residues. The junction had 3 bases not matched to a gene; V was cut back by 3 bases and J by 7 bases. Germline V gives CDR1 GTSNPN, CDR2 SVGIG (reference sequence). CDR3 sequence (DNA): TGTGCCTGGAGATGGGACAGGGGTGAGCAGTACTTC. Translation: CAWRWDRGEQYF.

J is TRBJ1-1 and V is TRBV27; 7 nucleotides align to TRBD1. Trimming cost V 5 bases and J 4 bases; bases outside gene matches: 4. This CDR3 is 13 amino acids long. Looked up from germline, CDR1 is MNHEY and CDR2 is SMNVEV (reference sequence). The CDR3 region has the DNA TGTGCCAGCAGTGTGTACAGGGGCACTGAAGCTTTCTTT. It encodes CASSVYRGTEAFF.

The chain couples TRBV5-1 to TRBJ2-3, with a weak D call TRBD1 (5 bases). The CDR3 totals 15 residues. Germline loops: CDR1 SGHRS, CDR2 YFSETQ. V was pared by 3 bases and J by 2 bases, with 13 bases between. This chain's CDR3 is CASSSGDSNTDTQYF. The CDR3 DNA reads TGCGCCAGCAGCTCAGGCGACAGCAACACAGATACGCAGTATTTT.

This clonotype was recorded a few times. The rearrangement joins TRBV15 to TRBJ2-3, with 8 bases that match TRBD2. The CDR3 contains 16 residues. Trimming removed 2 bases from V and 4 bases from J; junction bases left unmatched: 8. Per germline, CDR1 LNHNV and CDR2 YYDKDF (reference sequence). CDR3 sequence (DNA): TGTGCCACCAGCAGAAGGGATAGCGGGGTGTCAGATACGCAGTATTTT. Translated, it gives CATSRRDSGVSDTQYF.

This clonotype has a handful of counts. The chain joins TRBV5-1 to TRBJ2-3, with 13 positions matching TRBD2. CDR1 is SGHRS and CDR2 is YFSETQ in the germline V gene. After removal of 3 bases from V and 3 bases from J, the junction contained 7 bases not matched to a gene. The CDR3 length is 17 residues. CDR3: CASSSGLAGVSTDTQYF. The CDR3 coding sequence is TGCGCCAGCAGCTCCGGACTAGCGGGAGTATCTACAGATACGCAGTATTTT.

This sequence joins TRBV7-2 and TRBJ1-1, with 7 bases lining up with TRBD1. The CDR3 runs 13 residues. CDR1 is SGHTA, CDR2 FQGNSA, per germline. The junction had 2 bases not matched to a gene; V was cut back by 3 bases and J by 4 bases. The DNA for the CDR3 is TGTGCCAGCAGCTTCAGGGGGTTCACTGAAGCTTTCTTT. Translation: CASSFRGFTEAFF. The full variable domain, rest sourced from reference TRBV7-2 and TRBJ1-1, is GAGVSQSPSNKVTEKGKDVELRCDPISGHTALYWYRQSLGQGLEFLIYFQGNSAPDKSGLPSDRFSAERTGGSVSTLTIQRTQQEDSAVYLCASSFRGFTEAFFGQGTRLTVV.

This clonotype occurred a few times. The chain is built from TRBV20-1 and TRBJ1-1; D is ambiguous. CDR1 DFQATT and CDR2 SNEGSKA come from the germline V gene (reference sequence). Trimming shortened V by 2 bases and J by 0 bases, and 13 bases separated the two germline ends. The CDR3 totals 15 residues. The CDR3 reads CSARKFGRMNTEAFF. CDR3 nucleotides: TGCAGTGCTAGAAAGTTCGGACGGATGAACACTGAAGCTTTCTTT.

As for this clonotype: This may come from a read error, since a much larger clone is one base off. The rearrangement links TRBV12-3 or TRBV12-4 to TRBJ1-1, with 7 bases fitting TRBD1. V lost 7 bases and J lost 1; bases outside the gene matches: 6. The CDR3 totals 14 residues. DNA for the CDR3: TGTGCCAGCACCCTGGGACAGACGAACACTGAAGCTTTCTTT. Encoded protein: CASTLGQTNTEAFF.

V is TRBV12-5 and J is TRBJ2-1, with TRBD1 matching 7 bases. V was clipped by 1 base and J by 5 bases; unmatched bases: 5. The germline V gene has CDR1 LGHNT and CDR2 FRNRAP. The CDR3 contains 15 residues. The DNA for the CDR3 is TGTGCTAGTGGTTTGGAGGGGGCGGTTAACAATGAGCAGTTCTTC. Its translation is CASGLEGAVNNEQFF.

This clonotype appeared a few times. The CDR3 DNA is TGTGCCAGCAGCTTAAAACGGGACGGGAATGAGCAGTTCTTC. It translates to CASSLKRDGNEQFF. The chain has TRBV7-2 and TRBJ2-1; D tentatively reads TRBD1 or TRBD2 (5 bases each). CDR3 size: 14 residues. V lost 2 bases and J 7 bases, leaving 12 bases between the germline ends. Germline V gives CDR1 SGHTA, CDR2 FQGNSA.

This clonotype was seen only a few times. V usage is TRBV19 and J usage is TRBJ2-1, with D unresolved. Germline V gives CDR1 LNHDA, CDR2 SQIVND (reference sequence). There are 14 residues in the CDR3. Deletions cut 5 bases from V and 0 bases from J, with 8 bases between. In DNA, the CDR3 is TGTGCCAGTAGTCCCCGGGTCTCCTACAATGAGCAGTTCTTC. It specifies CASSPRVSYNEQFF.

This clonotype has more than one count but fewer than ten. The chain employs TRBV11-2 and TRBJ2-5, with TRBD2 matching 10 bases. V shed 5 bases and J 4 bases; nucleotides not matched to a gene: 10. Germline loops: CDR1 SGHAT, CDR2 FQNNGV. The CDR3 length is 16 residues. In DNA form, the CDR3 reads TGTGCCAGCAGCCCGGGCGGACTAGCGGTCGGAGAGACCCAGTACTTC. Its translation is CASSPGGLAVGETQYF.

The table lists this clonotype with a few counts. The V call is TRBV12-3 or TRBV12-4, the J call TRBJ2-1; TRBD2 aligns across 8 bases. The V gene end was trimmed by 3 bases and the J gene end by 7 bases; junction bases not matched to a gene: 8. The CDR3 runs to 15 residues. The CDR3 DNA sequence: TGTGCCAGCAGTTTTGTTGCGGGAGGAGGAAATGAGCAGTTCTTC. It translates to CASSFVAGGGNEQFF.

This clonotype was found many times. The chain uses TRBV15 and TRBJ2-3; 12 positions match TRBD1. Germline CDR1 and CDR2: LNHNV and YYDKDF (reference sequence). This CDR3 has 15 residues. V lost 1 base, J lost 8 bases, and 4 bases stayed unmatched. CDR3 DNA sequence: TGTGCCACCAGCAGAGCCGGGACAGGGGGCTCTACGCAGTATTTT. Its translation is CATSRAGTGGSTQYF.

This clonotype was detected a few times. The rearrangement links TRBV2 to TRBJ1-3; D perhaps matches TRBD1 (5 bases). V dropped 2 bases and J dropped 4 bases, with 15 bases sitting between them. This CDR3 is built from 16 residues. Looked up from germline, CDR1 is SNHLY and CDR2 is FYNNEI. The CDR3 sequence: CASSETGPGVGNTIYF. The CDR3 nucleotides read TGTGCCAGCAGTGAAACCGGACCGGGGGTAGGAAACACCATATATTTT.

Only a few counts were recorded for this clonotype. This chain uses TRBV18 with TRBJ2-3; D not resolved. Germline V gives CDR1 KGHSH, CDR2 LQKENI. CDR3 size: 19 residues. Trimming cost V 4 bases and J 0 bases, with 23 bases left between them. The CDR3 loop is CASSRLESRTARSTDTQYF. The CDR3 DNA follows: TGTGCCAGCTCACGACTCGAGAGCAGGACCGCGCGTAGCACAGATACGCAGTATTTT.

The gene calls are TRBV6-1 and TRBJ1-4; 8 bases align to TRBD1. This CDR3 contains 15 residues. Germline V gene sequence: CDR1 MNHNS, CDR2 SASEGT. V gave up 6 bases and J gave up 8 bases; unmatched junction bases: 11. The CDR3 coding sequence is TGTGCCAGCAGGGACTGGACAGGGCTAGGGGAAAAACTGTTTTTT. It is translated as CASRDWTGLGEKLFF.

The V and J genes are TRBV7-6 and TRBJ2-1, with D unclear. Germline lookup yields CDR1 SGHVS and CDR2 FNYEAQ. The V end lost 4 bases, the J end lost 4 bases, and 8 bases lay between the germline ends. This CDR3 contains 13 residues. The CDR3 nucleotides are TGTGCCAGCAGCTGGGCAGCATACAATGAGCAGTTCTTC. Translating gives CASSWAAYNEQFF.

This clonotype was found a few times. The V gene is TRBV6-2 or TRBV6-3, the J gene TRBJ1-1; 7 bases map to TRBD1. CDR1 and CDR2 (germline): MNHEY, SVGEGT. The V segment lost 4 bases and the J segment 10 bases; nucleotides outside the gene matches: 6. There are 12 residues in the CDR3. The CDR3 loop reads CASSWGGGRAFF. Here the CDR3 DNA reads TGTGCCAGCAGTTGGGGAGGGGGCCGAGCTTTCTTT.

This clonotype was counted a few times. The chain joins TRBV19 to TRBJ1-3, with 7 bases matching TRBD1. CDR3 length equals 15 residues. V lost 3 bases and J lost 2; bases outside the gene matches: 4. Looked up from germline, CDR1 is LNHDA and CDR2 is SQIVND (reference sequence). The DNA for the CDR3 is TGTGCCAGTAGTATCGACAGGGTAACTGGAAACACCATATATTTT. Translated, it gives CASSIDRVTGNTIYF.